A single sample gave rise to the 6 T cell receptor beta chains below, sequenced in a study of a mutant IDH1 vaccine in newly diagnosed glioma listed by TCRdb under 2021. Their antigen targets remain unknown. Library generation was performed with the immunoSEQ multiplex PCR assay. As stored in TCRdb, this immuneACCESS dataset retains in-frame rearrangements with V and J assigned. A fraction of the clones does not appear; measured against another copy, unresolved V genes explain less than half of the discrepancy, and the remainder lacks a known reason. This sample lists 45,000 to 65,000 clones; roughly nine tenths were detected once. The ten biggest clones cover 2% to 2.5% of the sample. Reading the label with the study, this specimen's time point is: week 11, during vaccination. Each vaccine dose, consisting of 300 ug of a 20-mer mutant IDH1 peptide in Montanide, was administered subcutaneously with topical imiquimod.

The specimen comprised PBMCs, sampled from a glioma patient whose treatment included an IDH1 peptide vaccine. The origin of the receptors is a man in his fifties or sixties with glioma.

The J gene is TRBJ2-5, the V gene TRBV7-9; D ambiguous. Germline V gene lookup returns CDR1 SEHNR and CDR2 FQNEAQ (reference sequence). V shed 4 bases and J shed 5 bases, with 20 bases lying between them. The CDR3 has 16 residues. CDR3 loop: CASSSGRASPRETQYF. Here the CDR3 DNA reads TGTGCCAGCAGCTCAGGACGGGCTTCTCCGCGGGAGACCCAGTACTTC.

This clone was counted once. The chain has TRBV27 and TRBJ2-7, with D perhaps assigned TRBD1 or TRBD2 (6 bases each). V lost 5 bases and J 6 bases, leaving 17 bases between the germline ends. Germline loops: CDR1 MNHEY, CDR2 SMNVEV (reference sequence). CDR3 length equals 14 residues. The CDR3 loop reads CASSPRGQGIEQYF. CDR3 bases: TGTGCCAGCAGTCCCCGGGGGCAGGGTATCGAGCAGTACTTC.

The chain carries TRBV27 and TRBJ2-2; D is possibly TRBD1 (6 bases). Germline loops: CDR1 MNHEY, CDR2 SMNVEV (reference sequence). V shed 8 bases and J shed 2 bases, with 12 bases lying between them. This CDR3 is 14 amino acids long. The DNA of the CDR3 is TGTGCCAGCCGAAGACAGGCTAACACCGGGGAGCTGTTTTTT. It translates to CASRRQANTGELFF.

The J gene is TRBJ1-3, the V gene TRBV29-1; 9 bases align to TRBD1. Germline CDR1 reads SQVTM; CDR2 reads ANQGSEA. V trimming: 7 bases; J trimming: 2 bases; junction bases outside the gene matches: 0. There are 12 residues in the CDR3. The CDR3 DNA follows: TGCAGCGGACAGGGGGCTGGAAACACCATATATTTT. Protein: CSGQGAGNTIYF.

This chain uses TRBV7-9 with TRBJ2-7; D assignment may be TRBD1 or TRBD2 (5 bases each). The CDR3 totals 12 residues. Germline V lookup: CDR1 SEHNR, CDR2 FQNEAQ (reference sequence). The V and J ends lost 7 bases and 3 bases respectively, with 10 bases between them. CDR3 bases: TGTGCCAGCAAGAGGGGAGACTACGAGCAGTACTTC. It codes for CASKRGDYEQYF.

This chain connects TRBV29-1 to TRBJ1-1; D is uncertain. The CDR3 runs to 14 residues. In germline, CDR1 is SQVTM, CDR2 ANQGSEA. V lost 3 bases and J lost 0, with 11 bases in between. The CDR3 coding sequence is TGCAGCGTTGAGGTTCCCCCGATGAACACTGAAGCTTTCTTT. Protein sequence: CSVEVPPMNTEAFF.